These 20 T cell receptor beta chains came from one sample sequenced in a study of T cells after somatic rescue of genetic block. The protocol was immunoSEQ multiplex PCR, while the TCRdb copy is restricted to in-frame clones and leaves out a portion. The table includes roughly 65,000 clones, less than 95% detected once. Material for sequencing was peripheral blood mononuclear cells (PBMCs). The receptors were sampled from a man in his forties or fifties.

The chain carries TRBV14 and TRBJ2-7; D is uncertain. The V end lost 4 bases, the J end lost 6 bases, and 13 bases lay between the germline ends. The CDR3 is 13 residues long. Germline values: CDR1 SGHDN, CDR2 FVKESK. The CDR3 bases are TGTGCCAGCAGCCGCGCCGGAGTTGGCGAGCAGTACTTC. This sequence encodes CASSRAGVGEQYF.

This clone has a single count. The rearrangement uses TRBV19 and TRBJ1-5; tentatively, D is TRBD1 (5 bases). V dropped 3 bases and J dropped 4 bases, with 13 bases sitting between them. CDR3 length equals 15 residues. Germline CDR1 is LNHDA and CDR2 is SQIVND (reference sequence). The CDR3 DNA reads as TGTGCCAGTAGTATTTCCTGGGGCCTAAATCAGCCCCAGCATTTT. It codes for CASSISWGLNQPQHF.

The J gene is TRBJ1-5, the V gene TRBV6-1; TRBD1 aligns across 8 bases. Per the germline V gene, CDR1 is MNHNS and CDR2 is SASEGT. CDR3 length: 15 residues. V trimming: 6 bases; J trimming: 2 bases; junction bases outside the gene matches: 6. The CDR3 is CASSGMTGGNQPQHF. The CDR3 DNA is TGTGCCAGCAGCGGTATGACAGGGGGCAATCAGCCCCAGCATTTT.

This clone was recorded once. The CDR3 nucleotides read TGTGCCAGCAGCCAAGAGGAAGGTAGGACCTTCTGGTCAGATACGCAGTATTTT. Translating gives CASSQEEGRTFWSDTQYF. The V call is TRBV4-2, the J call TRBJ2-3; D is uncertain. This CDR3 has 18 amino acids. Per germline, CDR1 LGHNA and CDR2 YNFKEQ. Deletions cut 0 bases from V and 4 bases from J, with 20 bases between.

This chain uses TRBV5-1 with TRBJ2-2; TRBD2 matches at 16 bases. Trimming took 4 bases from V and 4 from J; bases not matched to a gene: 7. The CDR3 sequence is 18 residues long. Germline V gene lookup returns CDR1 SGHRS and CDR2 YFSETQ. CDR3 sequence (DNA): TGCGCCAGCAGCCCGGGACTAGCGGGAGGGCCGGGCACCGGGGAGCTGTTTTTT. Protein: CASSPGLAGGPGTGELFF.

CDR3 DNA: TGCAGCGTTCCCAGCTTATCGAACACTGAAGCTTTCTTT. It codes for CSVPSLSNTEAFF. The chain couples TRBV29-1 to TRBJ1-1; no definite D call. V was cut by 5 bases and J by 1 base, with 11 bases left in between. The CDR3 is made up of 13 amino acids. Germline assignment: CDR1 SQVTM and CDR2 ANQGSEA.

This chain joins TRBV18 and TRBJ2-1; no firm D call. There are 14 residues in the CDR3. The germline V and J ends were trimmed by 1 base and 0 bases, with 4 bases remaining between them. Germline CDR1 is KGHSH and CDR2 is LQKENI. For the CDR3, the DNA is TGTGCCAGCTCACCACAGGACTCCTACAATGAGCAGTTCTTC. It codes for CASSPQDSYNEQFF.

This clone was counted a few times. In nucleotides, the CDR3 is TGTGCCAGCAGCCATAATACTAACTATGGCTACACCTTC. It is translated as CASSHNTNYGYTF. V gene TRBV11-1 combines with J gene TRBJ1-2; D gene ambiguous. The germline gives CDR1 SGHAT, CDR2 FQDESV (reference sequence). V lost 5 bases, J lost 0 bases, and 7 bases lay in between. CDR3 length: 13 amino acids.

The rearrangement joins TRBV10-1 to TRBJ2-5; weak D call: TRBD1 (6 bases). V was pared by 6 bases and J by 3 bases, with 14 bases between. Looked up from germline, CDR1 is WNHNN and CDR2 is SYGVQD (reference sequence). The CDR3 is 14 residues long. The CDR3 bases are TGCGCCAGCAGCCCCGACAGGCCCGAAGAGACCCAGTACTTC. It translates to CASSPDRPEETQYF.

V usage is TRBV7-2 and J usage is TRBJ2-5; TRBD2 is a possible D gene (6 bases). This CDR3 is 15 amino acids long. From germline, CDR1 is SGHTA and CDR2 FQGNSA. V dropped 1 base and J dropped 0 bases, with 9 bases sitting between them. The CDR3 is CASSLVAEYQETQYF. Here the CDR3 DNA reads TGTGCCAGCAGCTTAGTAGCGGAGTACCAAGAGACCCAGTACTTC.

This clone was recorded a few times. The chain recombines TRBV6-6 with TRBJ1-1, with no clear D. V was cut by 6 bases and J by 1 base, with 9 bases left in between. Germline values: CDR1 MNHNY, CDR2 SVGAGI (reference sequence). CDR3 length: 13 amino acids. The CDR3 nucleotides are TGTGCCAGCAGATTGACTGAGAACACTGAAGCTTTCTTT. It encodes CASRLTENTEAFF.

J is TRBJ2-1 and V is TRBV4-2; 8 positions agree with TRBD2. With 3 bases clipped from V and 0 bases from J, the junction kept 10 bases outside the gene matches. CDR1 and CDR2 from the germline V gene are LGHNA and YNFKEQ. The CDR3 length is 18 residues. CDR3 sequence reads: CASSQDLAGTSSYNEQFF. The CDR3, as DNA: TGTGCCAGCAGCCAGGATCTTGCCGGGACTAGCTCCTACAATGAGCAGTTCTTC.

This clone is a singleton in its sample. The chain has TRBV5-6 and TRBJ2-1; TRBD1 matches 10 bases. Germline lookup yields CDR1 SGHDT and CDR2 YYEEEE. The trim removed 4 bases at V and 5 bases at J, leaving 12 bases unmatched. The CDR3 covers 17 residues. The CDR3 bases are TGTGCCAGCAGCACCTACCGACAGGGGGCGGGAGACAATGAGCAGTTCTTC. It yields the protein CASSTYRQGAGDNEQFF.

The V and J genes are TRBV6-1 and TRBJ1-5; the match to TRBD1 covers 10 bases. In germline, CDR1 is MNHNS, CDR2 SASEGT. The V gene end was trimmed by 6 bases and the J gene end by 1 base; junction bases not matched to a gene: 3. This CDR3 has 15 amino acids. The CDR3 DNA follows: TGTGCCAGCAGGGGGGACAGGGGAAGCAATCAGCCCCAGCATTTT. Translation: CASRGDRGSNQPQHF.

Only one count was recorded for this clone. The chain is built from TRBV6-5 and TRBJ2-3; D is possibly TRBD1 or TRBD2 (5 bases each). The CDR3 is made up of 13 amino acids. Germline lookup yields CDR1 MNHEY and CDR2 SVGAGI. Trimming cost V 5 bases and J 9 bases, with 15 bases left between them. The CDR3 reads CASSPMVRGTQYF. The CDR3 region has the DNA TGTGCCAGCAGTCCCATGGTGAGGGGCACGCAGTATTTT.

The genes are TRBV5-8 and TRBJ1-3; D might be TRBD1 (5 bases). Trimming removed 2 bases at V and 3 bases at J, with 12 bases between. This CDR3 spans 15 amino acids. The germline V gene encodes CDR1 SGHTS and CDR2 YDEGEE. In DNA, the CDR3 is TGTGCCAGCAGCTTCAGGGTTCGGTTTGGAAACACCATATATTTT. The encoded protein is CASSFRVRFGNTIYF.

The J gene is TRBJ2-7, the V gene TRBV7-9; 11 nucleotides match TRBD2. The CDR3 is made up of 18 amino acids. Unmatched junction bases numbered 16, after V lost 5 bases and J lost 4 bases. Germline lookup yields CDR1 SEHNR and CDR2 FQNEAQ (reference sequence). The CDR3 is CASSPRTAGLAGIYEQYF. The DNA for the CDR3 is TGTGCCAGCAGCCCTAGGACAGCCGGACTAGCGGGTATATACGAGCAGTACTTC. The full variable domain, in which reference TRBV7-9 and TRBJ2-7 provide the parts outside the CDR3, is DTGVSQNPRHKITKRGQNVTFRCDPISEHNRLYWYRQTLGQGPEFLTYFQNEAQLEKSRLLSDRFSAERPKGSFSTLEIQRTEQGDSAMYLCASSPRTAGLAGIYEQYFGPGTRLTVT.

This chain joins TRBV2 and TRBJ2-5, with 8 bases that match TRBD2. In germline, CDR1 is SNHLY, CDR2 FYNNEI. Trimming at V came to 8 bases and at J to 5 bases, leaving 28 bases not matched to a gene. This CDR3 has 20 amino acids. CDR3 sequence (DNA): TGTGCCAGCGTTCAACTGGGCTTGAAGCGGGGGCGGGCGAAGGGGGAGACCCAGTACTTC. Protein product: CASVQLGLKRGRAKGETQYF.

The V call is TRBV29-1, the J call TRBJ1-1, with no clear D. Deletions cut 7 bases from V and 0 bases from J, with 15 bases between. Germline V lookup: CDR1 SQVTM, CDR2 ANQGSEA. This CDR3 is built from 14 residues. The CDR3 reads CSAGVSPLNTEAFF. For the CDR3, the DNA is TGCAGCGCTGGGGTCTCGCCCTTGAACACTGAAGCTTTCTTT.

V and J are TRBV5-4 and TRBJ2-2; D is unresolved. CDR3 length: 14 residues. Germline assignment: CDR1 SGHNT and CDR2 YYREEE (reference sequence). Between the trimmed V and J ends, which lost 0 bases and 5 bases, there was a span of 8 bases. The CDR3 DNA reads TGTGCCAGCAGCTTGGTTTTAGGGACCGGGGAGCTGTTTTTT. It yields the protein CASSLVLGTGELFF. Full variable domain (remainder filled in from reference TRBV5-4 and TRBJ2-2): ETGVTQSPTHLIKTRGQQVTLRCSSQSGHNTVSWYQQALGQGPQFIFQYYREEENGRGNFPPRFSGLQFPNYSSELNVNALELDDSALYLCASSLVLGTGELFFGEGSRLTVL.